This T cell receptor (beta chain) was identified during a study of identifying expanded T cells in peripheral blood. Study findings and constraints: Two-week clone count variance significantly increased as total template count grew.

The repertoire was sequenced with immunoSEQ multiplex PCR; TCRdb's copy has only in-frame clones and lacks some. The data show about 80,000 clones, around 84% seen once. This clone was observed once. Its antigen is unknown. A read error may produce the germline difference seen at one junction end. Germline assignment: CDR1 MDHEN and CDR2 SYDVKM. CDR3 length: 16 residues. Healthy donors had no documented immune events, such as infections, while sampled. The chain employs TRBV28 and TRBJ1-1, with 7 bases fitting TRBD1. Sequencing used blood. The source is a person between 18 and 70 years old in good health. The CDR3 protein is CASSLTYTGVKTEAFF. The CDR3, as DNA: TGTGCCAGCAGTCTAACATATACAGGGGTGAAGACTGAAGCTTTCTTT.